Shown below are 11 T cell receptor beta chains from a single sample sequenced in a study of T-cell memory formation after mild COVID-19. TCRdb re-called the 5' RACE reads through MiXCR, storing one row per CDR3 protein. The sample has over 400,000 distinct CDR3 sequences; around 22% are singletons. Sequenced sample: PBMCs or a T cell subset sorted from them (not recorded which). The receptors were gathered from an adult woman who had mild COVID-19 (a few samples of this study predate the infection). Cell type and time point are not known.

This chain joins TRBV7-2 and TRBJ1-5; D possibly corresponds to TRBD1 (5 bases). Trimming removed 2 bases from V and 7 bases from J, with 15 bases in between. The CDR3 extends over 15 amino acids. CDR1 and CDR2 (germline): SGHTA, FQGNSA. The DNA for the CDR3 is TGTGCCAGCAGCTTATTTAGGGGTTCGGAGCAGCCCCAGCATTTT. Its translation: CASSLFRGSEQPQHF.

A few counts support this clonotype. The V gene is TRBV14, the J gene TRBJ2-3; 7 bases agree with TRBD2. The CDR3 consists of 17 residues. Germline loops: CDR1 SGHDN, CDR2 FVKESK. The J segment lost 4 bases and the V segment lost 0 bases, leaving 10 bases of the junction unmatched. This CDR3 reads CASSQDWGRARADTQYF. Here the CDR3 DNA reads TGTGCCAGCAGCCAAGATTGGGGGAGGGCCCGGGCAGATACGCAGTATTTT.

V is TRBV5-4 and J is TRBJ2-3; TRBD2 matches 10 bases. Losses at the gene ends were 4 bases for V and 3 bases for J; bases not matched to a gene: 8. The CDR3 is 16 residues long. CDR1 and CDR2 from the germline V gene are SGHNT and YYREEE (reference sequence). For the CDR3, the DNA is TGTGCCAGCAGCCCTCTAGCGGGAGCTAGTACAGATACGCAGTATTTT. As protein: CASSPLAGASTDTQYF.

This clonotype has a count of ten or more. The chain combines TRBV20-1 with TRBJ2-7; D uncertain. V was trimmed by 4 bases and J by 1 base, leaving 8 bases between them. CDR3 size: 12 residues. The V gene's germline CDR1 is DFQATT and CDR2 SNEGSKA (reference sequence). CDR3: CSATDGSYEQYF. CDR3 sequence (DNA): TGCAGTGCTACGGACGGATCCTACGAGCAGTACTTC.

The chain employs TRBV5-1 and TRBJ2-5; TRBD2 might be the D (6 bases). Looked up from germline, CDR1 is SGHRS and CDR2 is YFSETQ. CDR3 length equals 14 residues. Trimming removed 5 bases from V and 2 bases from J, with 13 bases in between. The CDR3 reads CASRPGLLQETQYF. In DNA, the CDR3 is TGCGCCAGCAGACCGGGACTCCTACAAGAGACCCAGTACTTC. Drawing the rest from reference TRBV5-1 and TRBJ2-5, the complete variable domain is KAGVTQTPRYLIKTRGQQVTLSCSPISGHRSVSWYQQTPGQGLQFLFEYFSETQRNKGNFPGRFSGRQFSNSRSEMNVSTLELGDSALYLCASRPGLLQETQYFGPGTRLLVL.

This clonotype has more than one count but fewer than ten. This chain's CDR3 is CASTQSLLTPGYQFF. The CDR3 nucleotides are TGTGCCAGCACCCAAAGTCTCTTAACGCCGGGATATCAGTTCTTC. J is TRBJ2-1 and V is TRBV12-3 or TRBV12-4; D is perhaps TRBD2 (5 bases). CDR3 length: 15 residues. With 7 bases removed from V and 13 bases from J, the gap between germline ends came to 26 bases.

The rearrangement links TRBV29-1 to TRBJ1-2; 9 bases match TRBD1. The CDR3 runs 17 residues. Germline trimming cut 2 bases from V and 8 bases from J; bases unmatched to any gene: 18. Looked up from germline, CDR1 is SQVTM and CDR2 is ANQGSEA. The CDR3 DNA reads TGCAGCGTTGAACCCATGGTCCCCCCGGGACAGGGTGACGGCTACACCTTC. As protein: CSVEPMVPPGQGDGYTF.

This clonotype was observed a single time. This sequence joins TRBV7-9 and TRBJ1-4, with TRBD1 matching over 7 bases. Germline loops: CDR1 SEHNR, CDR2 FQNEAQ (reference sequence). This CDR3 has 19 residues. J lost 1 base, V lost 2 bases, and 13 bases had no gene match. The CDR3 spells CASSLNRDRTYQTNEKLFF. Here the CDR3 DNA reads TGTGCCAGCAGCTTAAACCGGGACAGAACATACCAAACTAATGAAAAACTGTTTTTT.

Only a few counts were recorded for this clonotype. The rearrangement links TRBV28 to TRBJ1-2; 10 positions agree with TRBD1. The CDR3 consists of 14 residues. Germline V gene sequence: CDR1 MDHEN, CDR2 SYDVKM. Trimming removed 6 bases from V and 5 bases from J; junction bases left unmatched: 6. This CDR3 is CASRRQGASYGYTF. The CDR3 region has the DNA TGTGCCAGCAGAAGACAGGGGGCGAGTTATGGCTACACCTTC.

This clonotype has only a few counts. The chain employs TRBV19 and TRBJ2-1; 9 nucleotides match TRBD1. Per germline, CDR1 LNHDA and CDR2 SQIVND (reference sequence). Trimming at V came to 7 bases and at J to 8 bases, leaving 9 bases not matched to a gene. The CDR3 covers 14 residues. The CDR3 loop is CASKRGQGYDEQFF. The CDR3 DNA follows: TGTGCCAGTAAAAGGGGACAGGGTTACGATGAGCAGTTCTTC.

CDR3 loop: CASSQSRGQEYGYTF. Here the CDR3 DNA reads TGCGCCAGCAGCCAGTCCAGGGGGCAGGAGTATGGCTACACCTTC. The rearrangement uses TRBV4-3 and TRBJ1-2; 8 nucleotides align to TRBD1. Germline V gene data show CDR1 as LGHNA and CDR2 as YSLEER. The CDR3 runs to 15 residues. The ends lost 3 bases at V and 5 bases at J; junction bases unmatched: 8.